A selection of T cell receptor beta chains follows, all from one sample in a study of blood T cell repertoires in COVID-19. The data were produced by immunoSEQ multiplex PCR, yet TCRdb's version contains in-frame clones alone and is incomplete. The data contain about 320,000 clones, 85% to 90% of them seen just once; the ten biggest clones take up about 10%. The sequenced sample was PBMCs or T cells enriched from blood (not recorded which). All receptors come from a woman aged 18-29 years who had recovered from COVID-19. Each CDR3 is given with its conserved first and last residue. Each record gives: clone size, V gene, D gene, J gene, CDR3 DNA, CDR3 protein. D genes are given only for firm matches. Clone size is given for some rows only: seen once, a few or many times, or a class if the clone is expanded.

size: NA; V: TRBV9; D: NA; J: TRBJ2-7; DNA: TGTGCCAGCAGCCCGTACCCCTCCGCAGGCCTCTCCTACGAGCAGTACTTC; CDR3: CASSPYPSAGLSYEQYF
size: NA; V: TRBV11-2; D: NA; J: TRBJ2-1; DNA: TGTGCCAGCAGCCCCCGGACTATTAATGAGCAGTTCTTC; CDR3: CASSPRTINEQFF
size: NA; V: TRBV18; D: NA; J: TRBJ2-5; DNA: TGTGCCAGCTCTAGGGACACCACTCAAGAGACCCAGTACTTC; CDR3: CASSRDTTQETQYF
size: NA; V: TRBV7-9; D: NA; J: TRBJ1-6; DNA: TGTGCCAGCAGCTTAGGCGCTAATTCACCCCTCCACTTT; CDR3: CASSLGANSPLHF
size: NA; V: TRBV12-3/TRBV12-4; D: TRBD1; J: TRBJ1-2; DNA: TGTGCCAGCAGTTTAAACAGGGGAAGGGGCTACACCTTC; CDR3: CASSLNRGRGYTF
size: NA; V: TRBV28; D: NA; J: TRBJ1-5; DNA: TGTGCCAGCAGTCCAGAATGGGCAGAGTATAGCAATCAGCCCCAGCATTTT; CDR3: CASSPEWAEYSNQPQHF
size: NA; V: TRBV13; D: NA; J: TRBJ2-7; DNA: TGTGCCAGCAGCCCCCGCGGGACCGAGCAGTACTTC; CDR3: CASSPRGTEQYF
size: NA; V: TRBV5-1; D: TRBD2; J: TRBJ2-1; DNA: TGCGCCAGCACCCTAGGTGGCGGGAGAGGGGATGAGCAGTTCTTC; CDR3: CASTLGGGRGDEQFF
size: NA; V: TRBV10-3; D: TRBD1; J: TRBJ1-5; DNA: TGTGCCATCAGCGCCGGACAGGGTTTTGGCAATCAGCCCCAGCATTTT; CDR3: CAISAGQGFGNQPQHF
size: NA; V: TRBV5-4; D: TRBD1; J: TRBJ2-1; DNA: TGTGCCAGCAGCATGGAAACCGGGACAGGACAGTTCTTC; CDR3: CASSMETGTGQFF
size: NA; V: TRBV3-1/TRBV3-2; D: TRBD1; J: TRBJ2-7; DNA: TGTGCCAGCAGCCAAGCAGGGACAGGGAGCTCCTACGAGCAGTACTTC; CDR3: CASSQAGTGSSYEQYF
size: NA; V: TRBV27; D: NA; J: TRBJ1-1; DNA: TGTGCCAGCAGTTTAGACAGGTTGAACACTGAAGCTTTCTTT; CDR3: CASSLDRLNTEAFF
size: NA; V: TRBV2; D: TRBD1; J: TRBJ2-1; DNA: TGTGCCAGCTGGACAGGGGGCTACAATGAGCAGTTCTTC; CDR3: CASWTGGYNEQFF
size: NA; V: TRBV5-1; D: NA; J: TRBJ1-5; DNA: TGCGCCAGCAGCTTGGCCGGGTATAGCAATCAGCCCCAGCATTTT; CDR3: CASSLAGYSNQPQHF
size: NA; V: TRBV10-3; D: NA; J: TRBJ1-6; DNA: TGTGCCACCGGACAGAGCCTCTATAATTCACCCCTCCACTTT; CDR3: CATGQSLYNSPLHF
size: many; V: TRBV3-1/TRBV3-2; D: NA; J: TRBJ1-6; DNA: TGTGCCAGCAGCCAAGGGATCGGCGGACGGGGGGATTCACCCCTCCACTTT; CDR3: CASSQGIGGRGDSPLHF
size: NA; V: TRBV12-3/TRBV12-4; D: NA; J: TRBJ1-2; DNA: TGTGCCAGCAGTAGGGGGAACTATGGCTACACCTTC; CDR3: CASSRGNYGYTF
size: once; V: TRBV5-1; D: TRBD1; J: TRBJ2-7; DNA: TGCGCCAGCAGCCGTCGGACAGGGCAGGACGAGCAGTACTTC; CDR3: CASSRRTGQDEQYF
size: NA; V: TRBV19; D: TRBD1; J: TRBJ1-5; DNA: TGTGCCAGTAGTATACCGGGCAGGGGGAGCAATCAGCCCCAGCATTTT; CDR3: CASSIPGRGSNQPQHF
size: NA; V: TRBV5-6; D: TRBD2; J: TRBJ2-5; DNA: TGTGCCAGCAGCTTACCCGGGAGGGGTGAGACCCAGTACTTC; CDR3: CASSLPGRGETQYF
size: NA; V: TRBV27; D: TRBD1; J: TRBJ2-3; DNA: TGTGCCAGCAGTCCTCTCGGACAGGGACCAGATACGCAGTATTTT; CDR3: CASSPLGQGPDTQYF
size: NA; V: TRBV2; D: NA; J: TRBJ1-1; DNA: TGTGCCAGCAGTAGTCAGGGGTTGTACACTGAAGCTTTCTTT; CDR3: CASSSQGLYTEAFF
size: NA; V: TRBV28; D: NA; J: TRBJ1-4; DNA: TGTGCCAGCAGTTTATCCGTCCCTGCAACTAATGAAAAACTGTTTTTT; CDR3: CASSLSVPATNEKLFF
size: few; V: TRBV6-5; D: TRBD1; J: TRBJ2-7; DNA: TGTGCCAGCAGCGGAGTACCGGGACAGGGTCGGGAGCAGTACTTC; CDR3: CASSGVPGQGREQYF
size: NA; V: TRBV18; D: NA; J: TRBJ2-5; DNA: TGTGCCAGTACAGGGTTTCAAGAGACCCAGTACTTC; CDR3: CASTGFQETQYF
size: NA; V: TRBV19; D: NA; J: TRBJ1-2; DNA: TGTGCCAGTAGAACATCCGGGACACCCATCTATGGCTACACCTTC; CDR3: CASRTSGTPIYGYTF
size: few; V: TRBV10-3; D: TRBD1; J: TRBJ1-4; DNA: TGTGCCATCAGACCGGGACAGGGGGCGGGAGATGAAAAACTGTTTTTT; CDR3: CAIRPGQGAGDEKLFF
size: NA; V: TRBV19; D: TRBD2; J: TRBJ2-1; DNA: TGTGCCAGTAGTAACATGGGACTAGCGGACAATGAGCAGTTCTTC; CDR3: CASSNMGLADNEQFF
size: once; V: TRBV19; D: NA; J: TRBJ2-7; DNA: TGTGCCAGTAGTGGCACCGGGACATCATCCTACGAGCAGTACTTC; CDR3: CASSGTGTSSYEQYF
size: once; V: TRBV4-1; D: NA; J: TRBJ2-1; DNA: TGCGCCAGCAGCCAAGATATGACTGGTCGGACAGACAATGAGCAGTTCTTC; CDR3: CASSQDMTGRTDNEQFF
size: NA; V: TRBV2; D: TRBD2; J: TRBJ2-3; DNA: TGTGCCAGCAGTGACGGGACTAGCGCAGATACGCAGTATTTT; CDR3: CASSDGTSADTQYF
size: NA; V: TRBV7-6; D: TRBD1; J: TRBJ1-1; DNA: TGTGCCAGCAGCCCGATGGACAGGGGGCCTGTTGGAGCTTTCTTT; CDR3: CASSPMDRGPVGAFF